This TCR beta chain was recovered during a study of cytomegalovirus exposure and HLA in healthy donors. Study-wide findings and caveats: It was taken for granted in presence/absence analyses that sequencing depth across donors was roughly uniform. Later, an analysis found that common viral pathogens appeared to be linked with several of the most significant clusters.

A remark on this clone: Antigen specificity is unknown.

PCR was performed using 60 Vbeta and 13 Jbeta primers. The data were produced by immunoSEQ multiplex PCR, yet TCRdb's version contains in-frame clones alone and is incomplete. The sample table includes over 30,000 clones. Germline V gene sequence: CDR1 MGHRA, CDR2 YSYEKL. V lost 0 bases and J lost 1, with 10 bases in between. This CDR3 is built from 16 residues. This clonotype was sampled from a woman between 40 and 55 years old in good health and CMV-seropositive. The J gene is TRBJ2-1, the V gene TRBV4-1; D gene unclear. The sequenced sample was PBMCs. The CDR3 loop reads CASSQDTAASYNEQFF. The CDR3, as DNA: TGCGCCAGCAGCCAAGACACAGCCGCTTCCTACAATGAGCAGTTCTTC.